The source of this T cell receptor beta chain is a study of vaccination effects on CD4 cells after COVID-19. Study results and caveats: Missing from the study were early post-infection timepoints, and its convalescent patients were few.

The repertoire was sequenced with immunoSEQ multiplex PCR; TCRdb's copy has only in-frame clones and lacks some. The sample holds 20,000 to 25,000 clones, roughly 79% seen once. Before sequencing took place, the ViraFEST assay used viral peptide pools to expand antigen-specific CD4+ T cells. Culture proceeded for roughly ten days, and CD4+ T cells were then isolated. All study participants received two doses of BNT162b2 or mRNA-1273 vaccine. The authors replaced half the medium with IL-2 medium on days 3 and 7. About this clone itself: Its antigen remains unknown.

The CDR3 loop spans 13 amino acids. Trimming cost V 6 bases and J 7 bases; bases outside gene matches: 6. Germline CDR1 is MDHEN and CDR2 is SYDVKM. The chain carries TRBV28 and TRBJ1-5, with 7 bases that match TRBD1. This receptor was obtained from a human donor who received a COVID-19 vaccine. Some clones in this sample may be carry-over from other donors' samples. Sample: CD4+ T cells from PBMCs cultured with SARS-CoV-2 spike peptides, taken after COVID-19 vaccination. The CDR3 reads CASRTRTGQPQHF. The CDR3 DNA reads TGTGCCAGCAGGACCAGGACAGGCCAGCCCCAGCATTTT.